A single TCR beta chain is shown here with its context. Its antigen remains unidentified. CDR3 length equals 16 residues. The germline V and J ends were trimmed by 6 bases and 1 base, with 17 bases remaining between them. Germline V gene lookup returns CDR1 LGHNT and CDR2 FRNRAP. The data derive from a study of T cells after posttransplantation cyclophosphamide. The assay was immunoSEQ multiplex PCR, and TCRdb's table has in-frame clones only and misses some. The repertoire holds approximately 10,000 clones, with more than 70% as singletons. Study findings and constraints: After PTCy, TRB diversity resembled that of CNI/methotrexate controls. TRB overlap between skin or GI tissue T cells and blood was limited. Donor CD8+ memory clones often dominated recipient blood repertoires at later times.

Controls had myeloablative marrow grafts with methotrexate and calcineurin inhibitor, sampled at 1 year. The sequences come from PBMCs, collected 420 to 450 days after allogeneic stem cell transplant with calcineurin inhibitor and methotrexate. The rearrangement joins TRBV12-5 to TRBJ2-3; the D is unclear. This sequence was found in a male patient aged 50 to 59 who received an allogeneic stem cell transplant from an unrelated donor, was CMV-positive, and had chronic GVHD only. Among the T cells, some may be from the graft donor. DNA for the CDR3: TGTGCTAGTGGACCAATTCTTAGAACTGGCACAGATACGCAGTATTTT. This gives the protein CASGPILRTGTDTQYF.